This TCR beta chain comes out of a study of T cells after yellow fever vaccination. At the level of the study: SMART-Seq v4 Ultra Low Input prepared libraries from low-cell fractions. Whole-study results and caveats: Overlap between CD4 and CD8 compartments was detected for a small share of clonotypes.

At least ten counts were recorded for this clonotype. Its specificity is unknown. TCRdb re-analysed the 5' RACE reads in MiXCR, keeping a single row per CDR3 protein. Among about 150,000 distinct CDR3 sequences, approximately 6.2% were seen once, and the ten largest hold roughly 3%. V lost 0 bases and J lost 2, with 11 bases in between. In germline, CDR1 is LGHDT, CDR2 YNNKEL (reference sequence). The CDR3 consists of 15 residues. Specimen: CD4+ T cells sorted from PBMCs, collected on the day of the first yellow fever vaccination. The clonotype was recovered from a man between 18 and 29 years old who received the YFV17D yellow fever vaccine. The chain joins TRBV3-1 to TRBJ2-7; TRBD2 might be the D (5 bases). The CDR3 protein is CASSQDRGRAYEQYF. The CDR3 bases are TGTGCCAGCAGCCAAGACCGGGGAAGGGCCTACGAGCAGTACTTC.